This T cell receptor beta chain comes out of a study of cytomegalovirus exposure and HLA in healthy donors. Findings and limits, study-wide: Sequencing likely generated an artifact that appeared as a cluster of highly shared sequence variants.

Germline V gene data show CDR1 as MNHEY and CDR2 as SMNVEV (reference sequence). V was shortened by 3 bases and J by 6 bases, with 15 bases between the two germline ends. This CDR3 contains 14 residues. Vbeta (60) and Jbeta (13) primers were used in the PCR. Assay: immunoSEQ multiplex PCR; the TCRdb copy retains only in-frame clones and omits some. Of over 55,000 clones listed, around 87% are singletons. A remark on this clone: Antigen unknown.

The sequenced sample was PBMCs. The J gene is TRBJ2-7, the V gene TRBV27, with unresolved D. This receptor was identified in a man in his late teens or twenties in good health and CMV-seronegative. The CDR3 region is CASSFTPQAREQYF. CDR3 in DNA: TGTGCCAGCAGTTTCACCCCTCAAGCGCGCGAGCAGTACTTC.